This T cell receptor (beta chain) was obtained from a study of blood T cell repertoires in COVID-19. For the study at large: Specimens from acute and convalescent COVID-19 originated in the United States, Italy and Spain. The analysed material was cDNA or gDNA that came from T cells, B-cell-depleted T cells, or PBMCs.

In the study's own analysis: Estimation of nucleated cell counts was performed using reference gene primer amplification. Sequencing used immunoSEQ multiplex PCR; TCRdb keeps in-frame clones, though not all of them. The V and J calls and the clone size are those of that table, but D and trimming were determined from the DNA. This sample yields a few hundred thousand clones, of which more than 85% are seen a single time; approximately 2.6% belongs to the top ten. A Seattle source enrolled patients during active infection and followed them longitudinally. The CDR3 runs to 14 residues. In germline, CDR1 is MNHNY, CDR2 SVGAGI (reference sequence). V lost 2 bases, J lost 5 bases, and 2 bases stayed unmatched.

The clonotype originates from a person aged 18 to 29 with COVID-19, enrolled during active disease. Source material: peripheral blood. The chain uses TRBV6-6 and TRBJ1-5, with 8 bases lining up with TRBD1. CDR3 residues: CASSYRTGHQPQHF. For the CDR3, the DNA is TGTGCCAGCAGTTACCGGACAGGGCATCAGCCCCAGCATTTT.